This TCR beta chain was observed in a study of technical replicates of blood from a handful of donors. Unmatched junction bases numbered 5, after V lost 6 bases and J lost 8 bases. The CDR3 has 13 residues. In germline, CDR1 is SQVTM, CDR2 ANQGSEA. The method was immunoSEQ multiplex PCR; TCRdb's version includes in-frame clones alone and lacks a portion of them. The sample has roughly 71,000 clones, roughly 89% seen once. Sequencing was performed on T cells isolated from PBMCs. V and J are TRBV29-1 and TRBJ2-2; 11 positions agree with TRBD1. The source is a human donor in good health. CDR3 bases: TGCAGCGTCGGACAGGGGGCTTTGGGGGAGCTGTTTTTT. Translating gives CSVGQGALGELFF.